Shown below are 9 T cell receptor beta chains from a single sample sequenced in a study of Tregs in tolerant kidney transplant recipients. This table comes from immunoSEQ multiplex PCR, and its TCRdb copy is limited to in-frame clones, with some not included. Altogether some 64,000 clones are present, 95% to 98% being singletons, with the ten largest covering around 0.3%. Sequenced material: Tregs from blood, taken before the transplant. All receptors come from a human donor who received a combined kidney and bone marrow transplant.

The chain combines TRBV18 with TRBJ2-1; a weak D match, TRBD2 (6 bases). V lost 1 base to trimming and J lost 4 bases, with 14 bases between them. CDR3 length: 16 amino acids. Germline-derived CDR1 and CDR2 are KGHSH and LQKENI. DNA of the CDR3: TGTGCCAGCTCACCACTTCAGCGGGTCCTATACAATGAGCAGTTCTTC. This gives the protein CASSPLQRVLYNEQFF.

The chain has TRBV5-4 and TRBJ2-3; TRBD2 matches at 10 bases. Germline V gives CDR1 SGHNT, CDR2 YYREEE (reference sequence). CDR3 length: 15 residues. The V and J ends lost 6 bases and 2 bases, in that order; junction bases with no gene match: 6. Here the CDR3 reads CASTWTSGITDTQYF. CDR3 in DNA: TGTGCCAGCACCTGGACTAGCGGTATCACAGATACGCAGTATTTT.

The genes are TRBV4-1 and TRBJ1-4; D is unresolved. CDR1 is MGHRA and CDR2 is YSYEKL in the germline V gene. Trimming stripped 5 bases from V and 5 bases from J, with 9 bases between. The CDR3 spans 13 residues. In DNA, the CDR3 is TGCGCCAGCAGCGCGGCGGTAAATGAAAAACTGTTTTTT. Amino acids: CASSAAVNEKLFF.

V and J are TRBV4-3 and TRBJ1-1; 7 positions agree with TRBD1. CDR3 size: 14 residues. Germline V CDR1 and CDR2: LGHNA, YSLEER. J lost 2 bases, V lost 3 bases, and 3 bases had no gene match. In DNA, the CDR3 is TGCGCCAGCAGCCAGGGACAGAAAAACACTGAAGCTTTCTTT. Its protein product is CASSQGQKNTEAFF.

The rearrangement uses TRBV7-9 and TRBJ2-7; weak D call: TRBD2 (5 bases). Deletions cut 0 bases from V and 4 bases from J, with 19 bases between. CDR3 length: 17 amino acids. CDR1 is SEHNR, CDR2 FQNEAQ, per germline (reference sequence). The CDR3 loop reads CASSLARLAHGVYEQYF. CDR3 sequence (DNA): TGTGCCAGCAGCTTAGCGCGTCTAGCCCACGGAGTTTACGAGCAGTACTTC.

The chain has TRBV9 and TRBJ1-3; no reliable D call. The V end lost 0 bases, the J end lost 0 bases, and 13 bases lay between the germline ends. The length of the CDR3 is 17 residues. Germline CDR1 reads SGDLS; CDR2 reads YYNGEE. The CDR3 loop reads CASSVGPGTFSGNTIYF. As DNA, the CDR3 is TGTGCCAGCAGCGTAGGCCCGGGAACCTTCTCTGGAAACACCATATATTTT.

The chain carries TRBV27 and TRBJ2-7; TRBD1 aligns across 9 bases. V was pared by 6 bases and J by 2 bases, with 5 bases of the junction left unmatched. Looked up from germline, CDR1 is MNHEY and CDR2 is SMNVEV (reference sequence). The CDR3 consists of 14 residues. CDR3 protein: CASRGTGRTYEQYF. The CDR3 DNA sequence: TGTGCCAGCAGGGGGACAGGGCGTACCTACGAGCAGTACTTC.

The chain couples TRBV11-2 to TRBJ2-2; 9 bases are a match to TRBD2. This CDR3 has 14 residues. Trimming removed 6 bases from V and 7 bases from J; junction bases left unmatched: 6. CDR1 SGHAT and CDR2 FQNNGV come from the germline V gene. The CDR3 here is CASSLSGGIGELFF. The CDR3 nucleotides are TGTGCCAGCAGTTTAAGCGGGGGGATCGGGGAGCTGTTTTTT.

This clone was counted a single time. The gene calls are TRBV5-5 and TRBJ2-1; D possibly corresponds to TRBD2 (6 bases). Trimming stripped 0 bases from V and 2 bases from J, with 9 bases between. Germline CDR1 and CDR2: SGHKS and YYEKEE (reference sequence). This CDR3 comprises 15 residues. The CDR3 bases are TGTGCCAGCAGCTTGGCTAGCGCGCCCTACAATGAGCAGTTCTTC. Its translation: CASSLASAPYNEQFF. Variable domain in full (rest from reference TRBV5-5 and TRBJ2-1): DAGVTQSPTHLIKTRGQQVTLRCSPISGHKSVSWYQQVLGQGPQFIFQYYEKEERGRGNFPDRFSARQFPNYSSELNVNALLLGDSALYLCASSLASAPYNEQFFGPGTRLTVL.